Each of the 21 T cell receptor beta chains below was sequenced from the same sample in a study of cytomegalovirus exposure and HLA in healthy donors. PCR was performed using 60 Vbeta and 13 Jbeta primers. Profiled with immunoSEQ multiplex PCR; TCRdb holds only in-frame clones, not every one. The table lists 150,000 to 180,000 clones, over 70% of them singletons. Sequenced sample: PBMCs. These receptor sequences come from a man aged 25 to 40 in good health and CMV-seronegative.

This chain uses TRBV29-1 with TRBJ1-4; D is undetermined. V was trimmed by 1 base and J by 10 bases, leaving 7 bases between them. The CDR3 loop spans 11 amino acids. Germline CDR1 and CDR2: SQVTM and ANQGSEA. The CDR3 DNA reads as TGCAGCGTTGAAGTGAGGGCAAAACTGTTTTTT. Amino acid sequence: CSVEVRAKLFF.

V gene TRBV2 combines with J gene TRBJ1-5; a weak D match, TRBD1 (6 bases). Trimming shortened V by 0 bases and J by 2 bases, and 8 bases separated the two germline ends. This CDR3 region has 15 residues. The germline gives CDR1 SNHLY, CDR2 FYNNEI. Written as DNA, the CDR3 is TGTGCCAGCAGTGAAGCCCAGGGGCGCAATCAGCCCCAGCATTTT. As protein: CASSEAQGRNQPQHF.

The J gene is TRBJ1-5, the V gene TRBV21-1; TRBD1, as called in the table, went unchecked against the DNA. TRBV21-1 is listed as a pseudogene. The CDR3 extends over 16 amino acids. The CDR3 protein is CASSKNKGQLHQPQHF. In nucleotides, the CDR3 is TGTGCCAGCAGCAAAAATAAAGGACAGCTTCATCAGCCCCAGCATTTT.

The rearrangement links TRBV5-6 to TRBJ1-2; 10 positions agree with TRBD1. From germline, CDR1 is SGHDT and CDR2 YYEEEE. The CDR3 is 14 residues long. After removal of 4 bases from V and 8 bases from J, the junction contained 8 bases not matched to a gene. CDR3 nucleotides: TGTGCCAGCAGCCGATGGGACAGGGGAACCGGCTACACCTTC. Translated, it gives CASSRWDRGTGYTF.

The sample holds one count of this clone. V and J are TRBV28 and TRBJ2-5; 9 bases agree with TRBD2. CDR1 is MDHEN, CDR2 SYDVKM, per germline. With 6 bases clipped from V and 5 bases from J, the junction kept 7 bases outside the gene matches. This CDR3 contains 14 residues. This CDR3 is CASRGGGAAETQYF. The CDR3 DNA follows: TGTGCCAGCAGGGGCGGGGGGGCCGCGGAGACCCAGTACTTC. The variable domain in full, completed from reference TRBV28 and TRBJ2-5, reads DVKVTQSSRYLVKRTGEKVFLECVQDMDHENMFWYRQDPGLGLRLIYFSYDVKMKEKGDIPEGYSVSREKKERFSLILESASTNQTSMYLCASRGGGAAETQYFGPGTRLLVL.

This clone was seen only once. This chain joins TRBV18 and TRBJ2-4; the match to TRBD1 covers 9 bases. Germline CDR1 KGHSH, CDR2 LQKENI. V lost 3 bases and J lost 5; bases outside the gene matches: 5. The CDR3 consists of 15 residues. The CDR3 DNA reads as TGTGCCAGCTCACCGAGGGACAGGGTCGAAAACATTCAGTACTTC. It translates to CASSPRDRVENIQYF.

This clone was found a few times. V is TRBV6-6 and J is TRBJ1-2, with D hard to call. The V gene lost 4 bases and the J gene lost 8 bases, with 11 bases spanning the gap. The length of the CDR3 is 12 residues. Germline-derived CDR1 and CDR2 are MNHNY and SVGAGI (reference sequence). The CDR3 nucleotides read TGTGCCAGCAGTTGGGAGGAGTTGGGCTACACCTTC. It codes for CASSWEELGYTF.

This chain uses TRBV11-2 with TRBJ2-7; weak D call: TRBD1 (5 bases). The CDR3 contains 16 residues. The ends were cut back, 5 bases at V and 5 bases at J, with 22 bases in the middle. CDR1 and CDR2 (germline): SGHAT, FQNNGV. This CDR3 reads CASSPLQSKGLNEQYF. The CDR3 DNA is TGTGCCAGCAGCCCGTTACAGTCTAAGGGGTTGAACGAGCAGTACTTC.

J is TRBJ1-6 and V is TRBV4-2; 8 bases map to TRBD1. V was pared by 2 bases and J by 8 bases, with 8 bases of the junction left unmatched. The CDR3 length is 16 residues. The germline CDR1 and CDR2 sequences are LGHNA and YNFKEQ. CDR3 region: CASSQLYPGGDSPLHF. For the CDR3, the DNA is TGTGCCAGCAGCCAACTTTACCCAGGGGGCGATTCACCCCTCCACTTT.

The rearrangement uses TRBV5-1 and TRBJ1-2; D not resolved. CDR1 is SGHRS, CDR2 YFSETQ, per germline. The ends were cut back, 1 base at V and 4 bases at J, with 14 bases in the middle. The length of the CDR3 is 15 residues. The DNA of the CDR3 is TGCGCCAGCAGCTTGTCCCCTCGAGGAGGCTATGGCTACACCTTC. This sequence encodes CASSLSPRGGYGYTF. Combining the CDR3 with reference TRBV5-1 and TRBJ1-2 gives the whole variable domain KAGVTQTPRYLIKTRGQQVTLSCSPISGHRSVSWYQQTPGQGLQFLFEYFSETQRNKGNFPGRFSGRQFSNSRSEMNVSTLELGDSALYLCASSLSPRGGYGYTFGSGTRLTVV.

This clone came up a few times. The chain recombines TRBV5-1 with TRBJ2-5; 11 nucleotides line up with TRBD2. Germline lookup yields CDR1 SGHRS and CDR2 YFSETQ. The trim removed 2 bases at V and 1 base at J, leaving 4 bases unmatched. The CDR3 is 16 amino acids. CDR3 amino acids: CASSLISGGAQETQYF. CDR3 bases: TGCGCCAGCAGCTTAATTAGCGGGGGGGCCCAAGAGACCCAGTACTTC. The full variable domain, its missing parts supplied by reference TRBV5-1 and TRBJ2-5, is KAGVTQTPRYLIKTRGQQVTLSCSPISGHRSVSWYQQTPGQGLQFLFEYFSETQRNKGNFPGRFSGRQFSNSRSEMNVSTLELGDSALYLCASSLISGGAQETQYFGPGTRLLVL.

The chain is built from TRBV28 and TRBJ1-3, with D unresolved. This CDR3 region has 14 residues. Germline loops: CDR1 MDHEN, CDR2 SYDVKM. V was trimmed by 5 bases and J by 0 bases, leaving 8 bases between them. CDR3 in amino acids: CASSRYFSGNTIYF. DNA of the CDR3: TGTGCCAGCAGTCGGTACTTCTCTGGAAACACCATATATTTT.

The CDR3 loop reads CASSTSGTSGDLNTGELFF. CDR3 bases: TGTGCCAGCAGCACGTCCGGGACTAGCGGGGACCTGAACACCGGGGAGCTGTTTTTT. The J gene is TRBJ2-2, the V gene TRBV21-1; the D segment call TRBD2 is taken from the table without a DNA check. TRBV21-1 is reported as a pseudogene. CDR3 length equals 19 residues.

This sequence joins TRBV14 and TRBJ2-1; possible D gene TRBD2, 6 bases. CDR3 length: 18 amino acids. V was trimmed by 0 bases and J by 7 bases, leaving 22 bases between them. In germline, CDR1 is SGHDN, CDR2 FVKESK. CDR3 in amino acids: CASSQDQGMLVAANEQFF. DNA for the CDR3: TGTGCCAGCAGCCAAGATCAGGGAATGCTGGTAGCGGCGAATGAGCAGTTCTTC.

Here the CDR3 reads CASSVQQGQAYGYTF. CDR3 coding DNA: TGTGCCAGTAGTGTACAACAGGGACAGGCCTATGGCTACACCTTC. This rearrangement joins TRBV19 to TRBJ1-2, with 8 bases matching TRBD1. Germline trimming cut 5 bases from V and 4 bases from J; bases unmatched to any gene: 9. The CDR3 loop spans 15 amino acids. The germline gives CDR1 LNHDA, CDR2 SQIVND (reference sequence).

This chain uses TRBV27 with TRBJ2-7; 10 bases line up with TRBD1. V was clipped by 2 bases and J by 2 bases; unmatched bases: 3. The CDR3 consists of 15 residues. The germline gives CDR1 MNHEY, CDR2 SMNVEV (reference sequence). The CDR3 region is CASSLRGTGAYEQYF. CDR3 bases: TGTGCCAGCAGTTTACGGGGGACAGGGGCCTACGAGCAGTACTTC.

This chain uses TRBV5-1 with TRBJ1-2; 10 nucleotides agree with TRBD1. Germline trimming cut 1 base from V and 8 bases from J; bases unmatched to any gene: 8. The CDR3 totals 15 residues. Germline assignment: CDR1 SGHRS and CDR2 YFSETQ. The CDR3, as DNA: TGCGCCAGCAGCTTGAATGCCGGGACAGGGGAAGGCTACACCTTC. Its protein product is CASSLNAGTGEGYTF.

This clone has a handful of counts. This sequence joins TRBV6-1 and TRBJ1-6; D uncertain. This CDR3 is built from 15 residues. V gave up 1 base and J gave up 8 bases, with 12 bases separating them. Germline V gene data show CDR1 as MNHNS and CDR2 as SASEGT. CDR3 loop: CASSEGGRSYSPLHF. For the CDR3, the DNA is TGTGCCAGCAGTGAAGGTGGCAGGTCATATTCACCCCTCCACTTT.

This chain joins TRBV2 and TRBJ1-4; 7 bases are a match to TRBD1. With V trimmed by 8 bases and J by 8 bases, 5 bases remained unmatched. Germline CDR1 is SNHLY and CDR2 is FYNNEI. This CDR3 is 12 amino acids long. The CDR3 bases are TGTGCCAGCGGACAGGCTCGGGAAAAACTGTTTTTT. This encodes CASGQAREKLFF. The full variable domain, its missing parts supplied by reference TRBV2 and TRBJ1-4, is EPEVTQTPSHQVTQMGQEVILRCVPISNHLYFYWYRQILGQKVEFLVSFYNNEISEKSEIFDDQFSVERPDGSNFTLKIRSTKLEDSAMYFCASGQAREKLFFGSGTQLSVL.

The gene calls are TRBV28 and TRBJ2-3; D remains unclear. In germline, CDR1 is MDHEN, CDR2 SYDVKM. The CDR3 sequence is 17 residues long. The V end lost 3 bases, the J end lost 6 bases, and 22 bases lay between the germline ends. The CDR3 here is CASSFAFVGSDGDTQYF. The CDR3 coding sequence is TGTGCCAGCAGTTTTGCCTTCGTTGGGTCCGACGGGGATACGCAGTATTTT.

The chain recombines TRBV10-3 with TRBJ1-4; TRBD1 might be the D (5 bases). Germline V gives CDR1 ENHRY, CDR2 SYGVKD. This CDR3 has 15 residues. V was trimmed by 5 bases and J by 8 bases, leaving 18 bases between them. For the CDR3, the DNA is TGTGCCATCAGTAGACAGCTCCAGGAAGTCGAAAAACTGTTTTTT. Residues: CAISRQLQEVEKLFF.